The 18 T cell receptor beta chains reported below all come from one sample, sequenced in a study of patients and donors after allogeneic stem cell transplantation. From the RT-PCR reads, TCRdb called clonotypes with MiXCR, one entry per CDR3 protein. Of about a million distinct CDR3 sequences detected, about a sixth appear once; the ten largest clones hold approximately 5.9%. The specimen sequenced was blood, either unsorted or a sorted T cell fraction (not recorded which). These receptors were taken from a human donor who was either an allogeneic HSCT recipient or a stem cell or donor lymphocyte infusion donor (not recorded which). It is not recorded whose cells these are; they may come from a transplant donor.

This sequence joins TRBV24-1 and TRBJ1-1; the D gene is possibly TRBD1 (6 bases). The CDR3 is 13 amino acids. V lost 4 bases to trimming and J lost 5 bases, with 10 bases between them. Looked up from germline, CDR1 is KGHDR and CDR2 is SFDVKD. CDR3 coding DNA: TGTGCCACCAGTGACAGGGGTGAAACTGAAGCTTTCTTT. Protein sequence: CATSDRGETEAFF.

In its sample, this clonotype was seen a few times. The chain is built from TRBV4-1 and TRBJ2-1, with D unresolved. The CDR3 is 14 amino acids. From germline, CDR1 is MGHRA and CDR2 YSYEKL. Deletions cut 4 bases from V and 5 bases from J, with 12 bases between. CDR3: CASSRIRANNEQFF. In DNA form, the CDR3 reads TGCGCCAGCAGCCGTATCCGGGCTAACAATGAGCAGTTCTTC.

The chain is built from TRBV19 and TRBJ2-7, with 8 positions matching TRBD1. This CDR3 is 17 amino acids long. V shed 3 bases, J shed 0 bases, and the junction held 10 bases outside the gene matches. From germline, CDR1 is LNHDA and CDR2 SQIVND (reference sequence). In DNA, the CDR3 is TGTGCCAGTAGTATTAATCTGGGGACAGGAACCTCCTACGAGCAGTACTTC. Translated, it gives CASSINLGTGTSYEQYF.

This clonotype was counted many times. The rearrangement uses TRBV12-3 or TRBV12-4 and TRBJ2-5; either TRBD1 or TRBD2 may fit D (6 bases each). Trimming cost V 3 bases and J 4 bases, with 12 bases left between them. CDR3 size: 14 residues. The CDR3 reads CASSLMGGGETQYF. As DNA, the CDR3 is TGTGCCAGCAGTTTGATGGGGGGCGGAGAGACCCAGTACTTC.

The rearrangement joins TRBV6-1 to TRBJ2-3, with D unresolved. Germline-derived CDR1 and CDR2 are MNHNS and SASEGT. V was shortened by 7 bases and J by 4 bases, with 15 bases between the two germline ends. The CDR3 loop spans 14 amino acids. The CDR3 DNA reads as TGTGCCAGCACCCCTCCCAGCGAATCAGATACGCAGTATTTT. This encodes CASTPPSESDTQYF.

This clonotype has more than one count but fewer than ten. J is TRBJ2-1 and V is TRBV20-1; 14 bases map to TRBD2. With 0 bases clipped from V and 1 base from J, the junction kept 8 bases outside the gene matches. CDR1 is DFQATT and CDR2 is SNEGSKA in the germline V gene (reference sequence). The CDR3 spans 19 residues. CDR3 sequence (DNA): TGCAGTGCTAGAGATCGACTAGCGGGAGGGTTTGGGTCCTACAATGAGCAGTTCTTC. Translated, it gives CSARDRLAGGFGSYNEQFF.

In DNA form, the CDR3 reads TGTGCCAGCAGCTTAGATAGCGGGGGAGGGGTTTACAATGAGCAGTTCTTC. It encodes CASSLDSGGGVYNEQFF. The rearrangement uses TRBV11-2 and TRBJ2-1; 9 nucleotides match TRBD2. This CDR3 contains 17 residues. V trimming: 0 bases; J trimming: 4 bases; junction bases outside the gene matches: 7. CDR1 SGHAT and CDR2 FQNNGV come from the germline V gene.

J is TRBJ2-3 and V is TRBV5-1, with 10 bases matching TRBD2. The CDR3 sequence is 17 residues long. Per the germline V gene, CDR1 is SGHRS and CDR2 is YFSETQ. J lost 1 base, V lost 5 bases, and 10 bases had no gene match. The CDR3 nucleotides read TGCGCCAGCAGACCCCCGGGGCTAGCGGGAGGCACAGATACGCAGTATTTT. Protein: CASRPPGLAGGTDTQYF.

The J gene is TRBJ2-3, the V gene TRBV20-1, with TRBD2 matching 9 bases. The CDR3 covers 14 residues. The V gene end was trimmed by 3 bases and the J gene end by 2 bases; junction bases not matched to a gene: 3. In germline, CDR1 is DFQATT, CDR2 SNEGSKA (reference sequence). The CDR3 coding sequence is TGCAGTGCTAGTGGACTAGCGTTCACAGATACGCAGTATTTT. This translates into CSASGLAFTDTQYF.

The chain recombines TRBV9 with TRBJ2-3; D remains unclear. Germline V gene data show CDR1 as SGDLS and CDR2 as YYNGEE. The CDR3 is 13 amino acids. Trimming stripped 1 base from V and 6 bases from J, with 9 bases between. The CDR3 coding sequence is TGTGCCAGCAGCGTATTTCCGTCGGATACGCAGTATTTT. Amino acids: CASSVFPSDTQYF.

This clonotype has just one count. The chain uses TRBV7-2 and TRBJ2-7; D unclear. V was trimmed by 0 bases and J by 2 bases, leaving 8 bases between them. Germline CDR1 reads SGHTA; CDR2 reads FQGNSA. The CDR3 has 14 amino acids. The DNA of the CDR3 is TGTGCCAGCAGCTTAGCTTCCTTCCCCTACGAGCAGTACTTC. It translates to CASSLASFPYEQYF.

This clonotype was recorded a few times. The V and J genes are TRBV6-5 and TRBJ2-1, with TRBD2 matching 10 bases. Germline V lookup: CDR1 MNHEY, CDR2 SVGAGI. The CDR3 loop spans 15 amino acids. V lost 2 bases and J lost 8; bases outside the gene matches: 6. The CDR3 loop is CASSYEGLASDEQFF. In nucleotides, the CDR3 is TGTGCCAGCAGTTACGAGGGACTAGCGTCCGATGAGCAGTTCTTC.

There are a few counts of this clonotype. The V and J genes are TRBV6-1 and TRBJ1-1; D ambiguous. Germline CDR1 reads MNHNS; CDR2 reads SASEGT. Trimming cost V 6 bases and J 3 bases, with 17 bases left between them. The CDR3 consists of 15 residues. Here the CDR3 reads CASSPRRLIHTEAFF. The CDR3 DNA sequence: TGTGCCAGCAGCCCGCGGAGGCTCATCCACACTGAAGCTTTCTTT.

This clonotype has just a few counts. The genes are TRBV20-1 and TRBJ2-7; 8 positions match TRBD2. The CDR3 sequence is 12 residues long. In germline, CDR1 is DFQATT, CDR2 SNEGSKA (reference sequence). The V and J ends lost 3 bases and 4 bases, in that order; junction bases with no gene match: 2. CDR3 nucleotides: TGCAGTGCTAGTACTAGCGGATACGAGCAGTACTTC. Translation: CSASTSGYEQYF.

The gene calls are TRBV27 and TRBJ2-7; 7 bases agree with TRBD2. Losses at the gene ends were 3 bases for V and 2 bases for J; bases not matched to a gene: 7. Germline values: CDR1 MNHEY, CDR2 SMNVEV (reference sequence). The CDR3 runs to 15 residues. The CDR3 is CASSFRRELPYEQYF. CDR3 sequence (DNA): TGTGCCAGCAGTTTCCGGCGGGAGCTCCCCTACGAGCAGTACTTC.

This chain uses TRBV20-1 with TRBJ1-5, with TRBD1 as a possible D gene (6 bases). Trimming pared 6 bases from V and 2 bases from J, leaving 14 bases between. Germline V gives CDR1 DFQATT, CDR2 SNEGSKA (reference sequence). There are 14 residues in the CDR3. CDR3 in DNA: TGCAGTGCAACGGCAGGGGTGCGCAATCAGCCCCAGCATTTT. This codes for CSATAGVRNQPQHF.

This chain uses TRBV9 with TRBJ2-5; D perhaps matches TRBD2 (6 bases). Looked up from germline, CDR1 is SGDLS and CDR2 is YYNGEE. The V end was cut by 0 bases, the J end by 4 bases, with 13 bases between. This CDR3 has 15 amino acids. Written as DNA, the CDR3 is TGTGCCAGCAGCGTAGAGGAGGGGCCGGGAGAGACCCAGTACTTC. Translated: CASSVEEGPGETQYF.

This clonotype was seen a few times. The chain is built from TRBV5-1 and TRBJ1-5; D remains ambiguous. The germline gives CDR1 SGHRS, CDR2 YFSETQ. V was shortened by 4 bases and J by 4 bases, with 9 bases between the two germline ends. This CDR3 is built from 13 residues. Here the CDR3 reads CASSQNGNQPQHF. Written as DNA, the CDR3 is TGCGCCAGCAGCCAAAATGGTAATCAGCCCCAGCATTTT.